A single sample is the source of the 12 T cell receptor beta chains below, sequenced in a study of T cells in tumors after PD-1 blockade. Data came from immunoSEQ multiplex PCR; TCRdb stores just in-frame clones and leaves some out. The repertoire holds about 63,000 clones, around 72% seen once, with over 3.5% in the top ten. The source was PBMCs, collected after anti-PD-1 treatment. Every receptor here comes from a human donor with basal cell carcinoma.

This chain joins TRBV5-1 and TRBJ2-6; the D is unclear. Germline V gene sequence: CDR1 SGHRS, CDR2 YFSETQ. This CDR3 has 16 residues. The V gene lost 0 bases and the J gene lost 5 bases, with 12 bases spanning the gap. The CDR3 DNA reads TGCGCCAGCAGCTTGGCCGGAAGTGGCTGGGCCAACGTCCTGACTTTC. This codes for CASSLAGSGWANVLTF.

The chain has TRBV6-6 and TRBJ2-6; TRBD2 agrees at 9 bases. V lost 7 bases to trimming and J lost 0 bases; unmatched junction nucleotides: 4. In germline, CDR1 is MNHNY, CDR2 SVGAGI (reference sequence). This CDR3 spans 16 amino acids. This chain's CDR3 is CASTQRGVSGANVLTF. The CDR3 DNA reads TGTGCCAGCACCCAGCGGGGGGTCTCTGGGGCCAACGTCCTGACTTTC.

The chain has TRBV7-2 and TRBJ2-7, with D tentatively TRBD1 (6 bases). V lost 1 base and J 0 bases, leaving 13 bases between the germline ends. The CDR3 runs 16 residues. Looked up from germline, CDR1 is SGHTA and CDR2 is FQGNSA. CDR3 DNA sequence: TGTGCCAGCAGCTTAGATCGGACAGTGGTCTCCTACGAGCAGTACTTC. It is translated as CASSLDRTVVSYEQYF.

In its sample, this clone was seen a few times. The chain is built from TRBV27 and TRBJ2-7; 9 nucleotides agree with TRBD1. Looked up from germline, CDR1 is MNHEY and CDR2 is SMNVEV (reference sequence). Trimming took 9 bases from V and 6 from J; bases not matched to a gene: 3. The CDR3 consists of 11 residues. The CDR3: CASRTGVEQYF. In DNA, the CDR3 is TGTGCCAGTAGGACAGGGGTCGAGCAGTACTTC.

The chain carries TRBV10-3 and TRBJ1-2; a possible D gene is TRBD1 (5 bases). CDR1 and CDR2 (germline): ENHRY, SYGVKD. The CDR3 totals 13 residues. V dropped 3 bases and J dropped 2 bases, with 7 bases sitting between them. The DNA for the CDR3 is TGTGCCATCAGTGATAAGGGGAACTATGGCTACACCTTC. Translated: CAISDKGNYGYTF.

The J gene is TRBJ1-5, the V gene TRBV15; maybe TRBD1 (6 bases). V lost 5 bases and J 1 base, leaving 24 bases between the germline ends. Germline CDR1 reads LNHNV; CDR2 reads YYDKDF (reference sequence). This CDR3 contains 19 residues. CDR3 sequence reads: CATSEKGSPGAASNQPQHF. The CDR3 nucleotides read TGTGCCACCAGCGAAAAGGGGTCCCCAGGGGCGGCGAGCAATCAGCCCCAGCATTTT.

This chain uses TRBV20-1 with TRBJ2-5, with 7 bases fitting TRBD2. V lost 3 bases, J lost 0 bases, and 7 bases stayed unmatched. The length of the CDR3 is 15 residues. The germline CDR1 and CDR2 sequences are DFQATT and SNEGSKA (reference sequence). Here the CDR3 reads CSASDGGGYQETQYF. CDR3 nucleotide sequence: TGCAGTGCTAGTGATGGCGGGGGTTACCAAGAGACCCAGTACTTC.

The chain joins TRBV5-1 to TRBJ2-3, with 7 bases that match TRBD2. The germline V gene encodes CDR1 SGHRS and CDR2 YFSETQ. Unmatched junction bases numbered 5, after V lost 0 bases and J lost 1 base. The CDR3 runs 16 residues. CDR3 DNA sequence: TGCGCCAGCAGCTTGGGACTAGCTATTCGCACAGATACGCAGTATTTT. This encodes CASSLGLAIRTDTQYF. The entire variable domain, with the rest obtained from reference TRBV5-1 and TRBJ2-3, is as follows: KAGVTQTPRYLIKTRGQQVTLSCSPISGHRSVSWYQQTPGQGLQFLFEYFSETQRNKGNFPGRFSGRQFSNSRSEMNVSTLELGDSALYLCASSLGLAIRTDTQYFGPGTRLTVL.

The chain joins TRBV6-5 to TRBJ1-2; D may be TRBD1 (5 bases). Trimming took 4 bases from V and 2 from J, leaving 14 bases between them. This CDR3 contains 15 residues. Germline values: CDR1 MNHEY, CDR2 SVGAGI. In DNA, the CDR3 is TGTGCCAGCAGTTCCCCGGGGCAGACAAACTATGGCTACACCTTC. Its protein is CASSSPGQTNYGYTF.

The CDR3 reads CATSRQGYYGYTF. Here the CDR3 DNA reads TGTGCCACCAGCAGACAGGGGTACTATGGCTACACCTTC. The rearrangement links TRBV15 to TRBJ1-2, with D perhaps matching TRBD1 (6 bases). V lost 2 bases and J 3 bases, leaving 7 bases between the germline ends. The CDR3 covers 13 residues. The germline V gene encodes CDR1 LNHNV and CDR2 YYDKDF (reference sequence).

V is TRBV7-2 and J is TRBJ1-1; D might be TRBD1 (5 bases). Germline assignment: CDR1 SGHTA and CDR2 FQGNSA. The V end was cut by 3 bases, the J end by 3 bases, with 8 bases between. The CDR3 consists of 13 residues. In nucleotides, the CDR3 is TGTGCCAGCAGCTTCAGGGTCGACACTGAAGCTTTCTTT. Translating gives CASSFRVDTEAFF.

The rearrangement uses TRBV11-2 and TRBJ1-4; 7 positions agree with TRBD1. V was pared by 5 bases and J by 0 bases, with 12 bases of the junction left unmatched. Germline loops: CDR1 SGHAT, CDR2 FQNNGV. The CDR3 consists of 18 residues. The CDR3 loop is CASSLRGVAFSTNEKLFF. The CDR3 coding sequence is TGTGCCAGCAGCCTCAGGGGGGTGGCCTTTTCAACTAATGAAAAACTGTTTTTT.